This T cell receptor (beta chain) derives from a study of blood T cell repertoires in COVID-19. The germline gives CDR1 MNHEY, CDR2 SVGAGI. Trimming at V came to 6 bases and at J to 4 bases, leaving 7 bases not matched to a gene. This CDR3 region has 14 residues. Assay used: immunoSEQ multiplex PCR; TCRdb lists only in-frame clones, some missing. The sample includes a few hundred thousand clones, over 75% of them seen just once. The clonotype originates from a woman aged 25 to 39 with acute or convalescent COVID-19. The sequenced material came from peripheral blood. The rearrangement joins TRBV6-5 to TRBJ2-7; 9 nucleotides match TRBD1. The CDR3 loop is CASRVDRGRYEQYF. CDR3 sequence (DNA): TGTGCCAGCAGGGTAGACAGGGGGAGGTACGAGCAGTACTTC.